This T cell receptor (beta chain) was sequenced in a study of blood T cell repertoires in COVID-19. Study-level background: The samples span acute and convalescent COVID-19 from the United States, Italy and Spain. T cells, B-cell-depleted T cells, or PBMCs provided the cDNA or gDNA that served as material.

In the original workflow: Amplification with reference gene primers provided the estimates of nucleated cell counts. Some clones are missing from TCRdb's copy, which holds only in-frame ones; the method was immunoSEQ multiplex PCR. V and J calls plus clone size are reproduced from that table; the DNA served to infer D and trimming. The profile shows about 70,000 clones, 75% to 90% of them singletons. V was cut by 1 base and J by 6 bases, with 10 bases left in between. Per the germline V gene, CDR1 is SGHAT and CDR2 is FQNNGV. This CDR3 has 14 amino acids. The V call is TRBV11-2, the J call TRBJ2-4; weak D call: TRBD2 (5 bases). Sequencing was carried out using peripheral blood. The clonotype originates from a man of 80 years or more with acute or convalescent COVID-19. For the CDR3, the DNA is TGTGCCAGCAGCTTAGCGAGGGTTGGAAACATTCAGTACTTC. Its translation: CASSLARVGNIQYF.